This T cell receptor beta chain comes out of a study of blood T cell repertoires in COVID-19. Germline CDR1 and CDR2: MNHNY and SVGAGI (reference sequence). Unmatched junction bases numbered 13, after V lost 3 bases and J lost 9 bases. The CDR3 runs to 16 residues. The assay was immunoSEQ multiplex PCR, and TCRdb's table has in-frame clones only and misses some. The table lists over 80,000 clones, nearly 90% of them singletons. Sequenced: peripheral blood. J is TRBJ2-2 and V is TRBV6-6; 7 bases map to TRBD1. The source is a man aged 45-65 years with acute or convalescent COVID-19. DNA for the CDR3: TGTGCCAGCAGTTATGGGGACAGCATCGGTGCCCGGGAGCTGTTTTTT. This gives the protein CASSYGDSIGARELFF.